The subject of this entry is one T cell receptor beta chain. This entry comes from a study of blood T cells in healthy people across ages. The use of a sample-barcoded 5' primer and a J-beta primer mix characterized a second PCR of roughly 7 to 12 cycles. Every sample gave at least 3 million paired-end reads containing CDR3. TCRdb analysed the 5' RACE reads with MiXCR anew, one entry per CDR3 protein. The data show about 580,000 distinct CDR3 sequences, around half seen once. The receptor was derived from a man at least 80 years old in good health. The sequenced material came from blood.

CDR3 protein: CASSDKRVRSYNEQFF. For the CDR3, the DNA is TGTGCCAGCAGCGATAAGCGTGTACGCTCCTACAATGAGCAGTTCTTC. The chain recombines TRBV7-9 with TRBJ2-1; D unresolved. With 5 bases removed from V and 0 bases from J, the gap between germline ends came to 14 bases. From germline, CDR1 is SEHNR and CDR2 FQNEAQ (reference sequence). The CDR3 has 16 residues.